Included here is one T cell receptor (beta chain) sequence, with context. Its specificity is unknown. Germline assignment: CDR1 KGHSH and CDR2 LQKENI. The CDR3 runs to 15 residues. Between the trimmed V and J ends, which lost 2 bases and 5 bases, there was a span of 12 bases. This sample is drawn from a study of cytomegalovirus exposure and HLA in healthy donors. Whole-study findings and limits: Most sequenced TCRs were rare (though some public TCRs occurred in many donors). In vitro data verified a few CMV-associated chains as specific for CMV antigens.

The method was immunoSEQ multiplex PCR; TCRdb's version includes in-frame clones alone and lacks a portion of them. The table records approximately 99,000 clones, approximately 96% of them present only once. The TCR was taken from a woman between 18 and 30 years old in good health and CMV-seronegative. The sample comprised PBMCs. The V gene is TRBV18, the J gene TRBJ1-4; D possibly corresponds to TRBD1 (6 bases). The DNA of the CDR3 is TGTGCCAGCTCACCAGGGCGACAGGCAAATGAAAAACTGTTTTTT. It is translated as CASSPGRQANEKLFF.